This T cell receptor beta chain came from a study of control samples from healthy donors and cancer patients. Method: immunoSEQ multiplex PCR; TCRdb's copy keeps in-frame clones and lacks some. This table holds around 190,000 clones. The CDR3 spans 13 residues. Between the trimmed V and J ends, which lost 2 bases and 3 bases, there was a span of 7 bases. Germline-derived CDR1 and CDR2 are SEHNR and FQNEAQ (reference sequence). Sequenced sample: blood. The chain is built from TRBV7-9 and TRBJ1-1; no firm D call. This clonotype was obtained from a woman under 40 in good health. CDR3 region: CASSLRTDTEAFF. The CDR3 region has the DNA TGTGCCAGCAGCTTACGCACCGACACTGAAGCTTTCTTT.